Sequencing of this T cell receptor beta chain was carried out in a study of T cell responses to AZD1222 COVID-19 vaccine. Findings and limits, study-wide: Donors were largely white British and mainly female; clonal diversity was possibly underestimated. As reported, nearly half of all spike-specific TCRs target variant regions that are unmutated. Following two doses of AZD1222, Spike-specific TCR breadth and depth rose.

Pooling of second doses given at about 4 or about 12 weeks was done. Concerning this clone itself: Antigen: not known.

Germline V lookup: CDR1 MNHEY, CDR2 SMNVEV (reference sequence). The CDR3 has 14 amino acids. V was clipped by 5 bases and J by 5 bases; unmatched bases: 8. TCRdb's table, derived via immunoSEQ multiplex PCR, lists solely in-frame clones and lacks some. The sample holds about 120,000 clones, approximately 94% seen once. The chain employs TRBV27 and TRBJ2-7, with TRBD1 matching 8 bases. Material: peripheral blood, obtained 28 days after the second AZD1222 dose. This receptor was taken from an adult who received the AZD1222 COVID-19 vaccine. Here the CDR3 reads CASSPQGAIDEQYF. The CDR3 DNA follows: TGTGCCAGCAGTCCGCAGGGGGCGATCGACGAGCAGTACTTC.